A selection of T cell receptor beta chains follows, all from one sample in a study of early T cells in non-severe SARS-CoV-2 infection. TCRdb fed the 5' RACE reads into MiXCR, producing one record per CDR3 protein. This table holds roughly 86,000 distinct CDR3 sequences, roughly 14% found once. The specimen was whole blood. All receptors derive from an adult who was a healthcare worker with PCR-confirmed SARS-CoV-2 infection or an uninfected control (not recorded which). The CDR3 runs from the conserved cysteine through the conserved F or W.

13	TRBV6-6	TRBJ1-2	CASSYDGSRGYTF
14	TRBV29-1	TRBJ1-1	CSVEIGGLNTEAFF
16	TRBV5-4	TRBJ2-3	CASSLELAGGTDTQYF
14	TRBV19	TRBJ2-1	CASSPRRRANEQFF
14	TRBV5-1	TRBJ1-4	CASSTGRVNEKLFF
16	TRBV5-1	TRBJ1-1	CASNSGISGGFTEAFF
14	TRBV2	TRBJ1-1	CASRVTGFDTEAFF
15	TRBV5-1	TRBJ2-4	CASSFLQGSGNIQYF
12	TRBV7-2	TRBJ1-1	CASSRTGVEAFF
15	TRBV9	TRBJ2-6	CASRQGISGANVLTF
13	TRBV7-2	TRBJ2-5	CASRTSGGETQYF
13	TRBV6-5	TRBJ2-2	CASSPQYTGELFF
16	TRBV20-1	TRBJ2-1	CSARGVLRGSYNEQFF
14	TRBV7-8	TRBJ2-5	CASSLGRSRETQYF
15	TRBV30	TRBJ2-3	CAWSAYRGGTNTQYF
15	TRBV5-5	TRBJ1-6	CASSFFGTGHSPLHF